The present entry profiles one T cell receptor (beta chain) with its context. What it binds is not known. Repertoires were generated with immunoSEQ multiplex PCR, while TCRdb's copy carries only in-frame clones and drops some. This table has about 75,000 clones, approximately 84% appearing once. The V gene's germline CDR1 is WNHNN and CDR2 SYGVQD (reference sequence). The CDR3 spans 16 residues. V shed 0 bases and J shed 5 bases, with 15 bases lying between them. These data come from a study of OX40 agonist ivuxolimab in advanced cancers. Background on the study: Of mixed ages from about 23 to 85 and averaging about 56 years, the group was roughly 85% male. General study findings and limits: There was clonal expansion of CD4+ and CD8+ blood T cells by week 6 at 0.1 to 3.0 mg/kg.

The sequence was obtained from an adult with an advanced solid tumor such as melanoma, head and neck, liver or kidney cancer. The sequencing used CD4+ or CD8+ T cells sorted from blood, collected in a trial of the OX40 agonist ivuxolimab. The rearrangement joins TRBV10-1 to TRBJ2-3; either TRBD1 or TRBD2 may fit D (5 bases each). This CDR3 reads CASSESLGTSRDTQYF. The DNA for the CDR3 is TGCGCCAGCAGTGAGTCACTAGGGACCTCCCGAGATACGCAGTATTTT.